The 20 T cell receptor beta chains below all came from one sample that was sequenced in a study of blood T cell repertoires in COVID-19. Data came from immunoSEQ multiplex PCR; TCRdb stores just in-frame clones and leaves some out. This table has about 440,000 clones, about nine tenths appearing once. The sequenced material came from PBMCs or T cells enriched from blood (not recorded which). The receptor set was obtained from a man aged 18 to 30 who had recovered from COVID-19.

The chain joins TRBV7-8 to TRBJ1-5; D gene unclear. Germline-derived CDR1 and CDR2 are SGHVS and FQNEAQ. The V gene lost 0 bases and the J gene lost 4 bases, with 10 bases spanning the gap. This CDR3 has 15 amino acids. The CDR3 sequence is CASSLARGRNQPQHF. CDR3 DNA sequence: TGTGCCAGCAGCTTAGCCCGGGGTCGGAATCAGCCCCAGCATTTT.

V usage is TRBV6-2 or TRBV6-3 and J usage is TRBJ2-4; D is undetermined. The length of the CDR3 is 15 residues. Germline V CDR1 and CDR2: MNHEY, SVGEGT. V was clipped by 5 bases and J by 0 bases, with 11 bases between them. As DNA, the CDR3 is TGTGCCAGCAGTAGGATGAGACTAGCCAAAAACATTCAGTACTTC. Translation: CASSRMRLAKNIQYF.

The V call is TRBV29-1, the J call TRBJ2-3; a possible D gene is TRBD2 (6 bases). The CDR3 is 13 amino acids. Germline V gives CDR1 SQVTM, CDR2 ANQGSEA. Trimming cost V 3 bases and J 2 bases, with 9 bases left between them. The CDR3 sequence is CSVDSGVTDTQYF. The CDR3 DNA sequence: TGCAGCGTTGATTCGGGGGTCACAGATACGCAGTATTTT.

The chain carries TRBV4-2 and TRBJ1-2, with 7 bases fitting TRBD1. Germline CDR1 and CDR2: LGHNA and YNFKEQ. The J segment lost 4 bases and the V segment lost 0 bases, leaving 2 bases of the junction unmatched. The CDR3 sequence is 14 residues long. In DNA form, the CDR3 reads TGTGCCAGCAGCCAAGAGCGGGACAGCTATGGCTACACCTTC. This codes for CASSQERDSYGYTF.

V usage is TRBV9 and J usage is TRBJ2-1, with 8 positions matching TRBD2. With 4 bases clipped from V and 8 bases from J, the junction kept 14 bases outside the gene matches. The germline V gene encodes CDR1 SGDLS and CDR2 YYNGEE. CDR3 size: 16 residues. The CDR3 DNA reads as TGTGCCAGCAGCTTGGATGGACTAGCTGGGCGCGATGAGCAGTTCTTC. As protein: CASSLDGLAGRDEQFF.

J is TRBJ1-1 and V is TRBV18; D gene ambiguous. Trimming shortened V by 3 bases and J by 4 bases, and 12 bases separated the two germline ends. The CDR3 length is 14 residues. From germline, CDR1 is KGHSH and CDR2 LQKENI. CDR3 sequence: CASSPSVDSTEAFF. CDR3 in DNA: TGTGCCAGCTCACCGAGCGTTGATAGCACTGAAGCTTTCTTT.

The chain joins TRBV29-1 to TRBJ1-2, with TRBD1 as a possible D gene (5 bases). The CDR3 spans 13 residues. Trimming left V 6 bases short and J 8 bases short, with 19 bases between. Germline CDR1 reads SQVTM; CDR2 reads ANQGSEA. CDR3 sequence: CSVPSRAGWGYTF. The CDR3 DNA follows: TGCAGCGTCCCGTCCAGGGCTGGTTGGGGCTACACCTTC.

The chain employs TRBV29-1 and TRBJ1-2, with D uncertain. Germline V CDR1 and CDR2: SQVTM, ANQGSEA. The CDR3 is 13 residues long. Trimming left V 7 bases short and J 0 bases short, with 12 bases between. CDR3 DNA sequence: TGCAGCGGACAAGACCAACCTAACTATGGCTACACCTTC. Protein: CSGQDQPNYGYTF.

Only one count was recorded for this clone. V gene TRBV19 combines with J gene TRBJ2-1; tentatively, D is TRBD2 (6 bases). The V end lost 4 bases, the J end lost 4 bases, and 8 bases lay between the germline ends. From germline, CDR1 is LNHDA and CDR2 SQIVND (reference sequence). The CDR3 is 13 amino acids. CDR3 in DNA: TGTGCCAGTAGTACGGGGACTTACAATGAGCAGTTCTTC. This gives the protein CASSTGTYNEQFF. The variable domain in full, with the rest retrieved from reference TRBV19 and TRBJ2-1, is DGGITQSPKYLFRKEGQNVTLSCEQNLNHDAMYWYRQDPGQGLRLIYYSQIVNDFQKGDIAEGYSVSREKKESFPLTVTSAQKNPTAFYLCASSTGTYNEQFFGPGTRLTVL.

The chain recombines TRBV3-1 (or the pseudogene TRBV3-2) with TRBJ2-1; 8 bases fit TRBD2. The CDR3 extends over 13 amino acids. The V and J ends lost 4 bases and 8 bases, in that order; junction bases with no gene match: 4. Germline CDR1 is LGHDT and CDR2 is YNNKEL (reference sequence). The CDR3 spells CASSLGLADEQFF. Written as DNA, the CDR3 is TGTGCCAGCAGCCTAGGACTAGCAGATGAGCAGTTCTTC.

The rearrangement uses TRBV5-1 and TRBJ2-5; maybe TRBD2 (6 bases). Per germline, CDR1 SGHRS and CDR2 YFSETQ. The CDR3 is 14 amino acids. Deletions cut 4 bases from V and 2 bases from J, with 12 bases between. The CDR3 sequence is CASSGGTLQETQYF. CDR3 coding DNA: TGCGCCAGCAGCGGCGGGACGTTACAAGAGACCCAGTACTTC.

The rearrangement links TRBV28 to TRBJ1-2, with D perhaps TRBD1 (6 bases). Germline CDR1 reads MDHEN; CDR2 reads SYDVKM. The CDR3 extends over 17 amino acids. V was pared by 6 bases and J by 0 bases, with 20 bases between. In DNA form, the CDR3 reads TGTGCCAGCAGGGAACAGGGATTTCCTTCTTCTAACTATGGCTACACCTTC. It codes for CASREQGFPSSNYGYTF.

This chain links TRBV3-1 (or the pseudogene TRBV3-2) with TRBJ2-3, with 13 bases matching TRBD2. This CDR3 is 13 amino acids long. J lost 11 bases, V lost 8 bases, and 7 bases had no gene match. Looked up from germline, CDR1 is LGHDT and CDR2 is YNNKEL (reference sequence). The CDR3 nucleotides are TGTGCCAGCCATGGGACTAGCGGGATTAAGCAGTATTTT. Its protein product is CASHGTSGIKQYF.

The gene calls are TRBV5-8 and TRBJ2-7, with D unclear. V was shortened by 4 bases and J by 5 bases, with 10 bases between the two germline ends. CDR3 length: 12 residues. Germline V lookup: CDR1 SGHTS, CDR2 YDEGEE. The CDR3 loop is CASSPYADEQYF. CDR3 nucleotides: TGTGCCAGCAGCCCGTACGCAGACGAGCAGTACTTC.

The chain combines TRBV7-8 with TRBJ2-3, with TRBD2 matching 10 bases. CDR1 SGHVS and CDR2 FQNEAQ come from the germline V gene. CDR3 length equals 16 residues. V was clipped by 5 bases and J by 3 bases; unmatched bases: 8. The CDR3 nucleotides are TGTGCCAGCAGCCCGGAAGCGGGGGGGCTAACAGATACGCAGTATTTT. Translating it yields CASSPEAGGLTDTQYF.

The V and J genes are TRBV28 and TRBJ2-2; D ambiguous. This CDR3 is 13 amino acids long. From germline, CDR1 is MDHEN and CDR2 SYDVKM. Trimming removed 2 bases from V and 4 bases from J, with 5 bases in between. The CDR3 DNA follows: TGTGCCAGCAGTTTAAGGAGCACCGGGGAGCTGTTTTTT. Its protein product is CASSLRSTGELFF.

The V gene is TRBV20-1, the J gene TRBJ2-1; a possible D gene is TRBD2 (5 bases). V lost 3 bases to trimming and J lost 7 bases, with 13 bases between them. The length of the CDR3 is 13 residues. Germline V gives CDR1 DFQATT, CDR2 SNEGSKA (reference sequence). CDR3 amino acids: CSASMRVLNEQFF. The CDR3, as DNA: TGCAGTGCTAGTATGCGGGTCCTGAATGAGCAGTTCTTC.

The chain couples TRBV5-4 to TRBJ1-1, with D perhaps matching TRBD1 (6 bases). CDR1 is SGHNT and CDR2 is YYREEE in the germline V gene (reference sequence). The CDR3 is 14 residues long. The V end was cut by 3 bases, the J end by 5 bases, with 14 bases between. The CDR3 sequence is CASSWEGEGTEAFF. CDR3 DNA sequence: TGTGCCAGCAGCTGGGAGGGGGAAGGTACTGAAGCTTTCTTT. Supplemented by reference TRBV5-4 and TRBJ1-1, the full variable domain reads ETGVTQSPTHLIKTRGQQVTLRCSSQSGHNTVSWYQQALGQGPQFIFQYYREEENGRGNFPPRFSGLQFPNYSSELNVNALELDDSALYLCASSWEGEGTEAFFGQGTRLTVV.

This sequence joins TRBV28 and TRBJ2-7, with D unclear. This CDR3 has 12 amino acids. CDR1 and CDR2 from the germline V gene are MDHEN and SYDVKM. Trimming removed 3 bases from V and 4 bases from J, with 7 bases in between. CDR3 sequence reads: CASSFDTYEQYF. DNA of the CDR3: TGTGCCAGCAGTTTCGACACATACGAGCAGTACTTC.

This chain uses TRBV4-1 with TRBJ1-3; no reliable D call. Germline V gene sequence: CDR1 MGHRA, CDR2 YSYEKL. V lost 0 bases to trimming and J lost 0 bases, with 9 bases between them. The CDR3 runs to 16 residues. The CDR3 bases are TGCGCCAGCAGCCAAGATACCGGGTCCTCTGGAAACACCATATATTTT. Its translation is CASSQDTGSSGNTIYF.